Here is one T cell receptor beta chain with its context. Antigen specificity is unknown. The study ran its PCR with 60 Vbeta and 13 Jbeta primers. Profiled with immunoSEQ multiplex PCR; TCRdb holds only in-frame clones, not every one. The sample consists of fewer than 200,000 clones, 80% of them appearing once. This sample was taken from a study of cytomegalovirus exposure and HLA in healthy donors. Broader study findings: About 87% or about 30% of the time was how often most TCR beta V segments were productive, according to an earlier analysis. CMV serostatus was the only recorded immune exposure for donors.

The records do not include a CMV serostatus for this donor. The source is a human donor in good health. Sequenced material: PBMCs.

As DNA, the CDR3 is TGTGCCAGCAGCCTTGTCTCTCTATCCTACAATGAGCAGTTCTTC. The encoded protein is CASSLVSLSYNEQFF. This chain joins TRBV6-6 and TRBJ2-1, with unresolved D. Looked up from germline, CDR1 is MNHNY and CDR2 is SVGAGI (reference sequence). CDR3 length: 15 amino acids. Between the trimmed V and J ends, which lost 6 bases and 1 base, there was a span of 13 bases.